The 29 T cell receptor beta chains below come from one sample, sequenced in a study of T cells in Graves' hyperthyroidism and ophthalmopathy. Researchers took RNA transcripts and amplified the TCR beta CDR3 regions from them. The TCR CDR3 was amplified in a first-round RT-PCR using the HTBI primer set. TCRdb reprocessed the multiplex PCR reads via MiXCR and lists one record per CDR3 protein. The table lists approximately 430,000 distinct CDR3 sequences, approximately 14% of them singletons, with less than 15% in the top ten. Sequencing was carried out using blood. Source of these receptors: a man younger than 35 with Graves' ophthalmopathy.

This clonotype occurred many times. The CDR3 loop is CSARRSTDTQYF. In DNA, the CDR3 is TGCAGTGCTAGGAGAAGCACAGATACGCAGTATTTT. This chain connects TRBV20-1 to TRBJ2-3; D ambiguous. The CDR3 sequence is 12 residues long. Germline V gene lookup returns CDR1 DFQATT and CDR2 SNEGSKA (reference sequence). V was pared by 3 bases and J by 0 bases, with 4 bases between.

This clonotype has ten or more counts. The chain carries TRBV9 and TRBJ1-1; D possibly corresponds to TRBD1 (5 bases). The length of the CDR3 is 15 residues. Germline V lookup: CDR1 SGDLS, CDR2 YYNGEE. V was pared by 5 bases and J by 1 base, with 15 bases between. Here the CDR3 reads CASSIGDLSNTEAFF. The CDR3, as DNA: TGTGCCAGCAGTATAGGGGATCTCTCGAACACTGAAGCTTTCTTT.

This clonotype was counted many times. The rearrangement links TRBV6-1 to TRBJ2-5, with D possibly being TRBD2 (8 bases). The CDR3 runs 16 residues. The V gene's germline CDR1 is MNHNS and CDR2 SASEGT. Between the trimmed V and J ends, which lost 5 bases and 5 bases, there was a span of 21 bases. CDR3: CASSPGGQGVLETQYF. CDR3 nucleotides: TGTGCCAGCAGTCCGGGGGGGCAGGGGGTTTTGGAGACCCAGTACTTC.

This clonotype was counted ten times or more. CDR3 residues: CASSPTRYQETQYF. The CDR3 bases are TGCGCCAGCAGCCCTACACGATACCAAGAGACCCAGTACTTC. The V and J genes are TRBV5-1 and TRBJ2-5; D is ambiguous. The V end lost 4 bases, the J end lost 0 bases, and 10 bases lay between the germline ends. Germline V CDR1 and CDR2: SGHRS, YFSETQ. The CDR3 extends over 14 amino acids.

This clonotype was observed at least ten times. This sequence joins TRBV20-1 and TRBJ2-2; 12 bases match TRBD2. The CDR3 runs to 15 residues. V lost 3 bases to trimming and J lost 5 bases; unmatched junction nucleotides: 4. Germline V gene data show CDR1 as DFQATT and CDR2 as SNEGSKA (reference sequence). CDR3 sequence reads: CSARTSGSDTGELFF. The CDR3 DNA sequence: TGCAGTGCTAGGACTAGCGGGAGTGATACCGGGGAGCTGTTTTTT.

This clonotype was seen repeatedly, ten times or more. The chain uses TRBV20-1 and TRBJ2-1; D uncertain. The CDR3 runs 12 residues. Trimming took 0 bases from V and 6 from J, leaving 6 bases between them. Germline V gene sequence: CDR1 DFQATT, CDR2 SNEGSKA (reference sequence). Written as DNA, the CDR3 is TGCAGTGCTAGAGATCACCTCAATGAGCAGTTCTTC. This gives the protein CSARDHLNEQFF.

The genes are TRBV4-2 and TRBJ1-1; maybe TRBD1 (5 bases). The CDR3 is 16 amino acids. Germline CDR1 reads LGHNA; CDR2 reads YNFKEQ. Trimming pared 1 base from V and 10 bases from J, leaving 22 bases between. DNA of the CDR3: TGTGCCAGCAGCCAAGGGTTTGGAAGGGGAGGATATGGAGCTTTCTTT. It codes for CASSQGFGRGGYGAFF.

This chain uses TRBV6-9 with TRBJ1-1; tentative D call: TRBD1 (6 bases). CDR1 MNHGY and CDR2 SVAAGI come from the germline V gene. Trimming shortened V by 3 bases and J by 10 bases, and 21 bases separated the two germline ends. The CDR3 runs to 15 residues. The CDR3 sequence is CASSYSNFILGGAFF. DNA of the CDR3: TGTGCCAGCAGTTACTCTAATTTTATCTTAGGGGGAGCTTTCTTT.

This clonotype came up a few times. The chain combines TRBV9 with TRBJ1-6, with 9 nucleotides matching TRBD1. Germline lookup yields CDR1 SGDLS and CDR2 YYNGEE. Trimming took 3 bases from V and 7 from J; bases not matched to a gene: 5. The CDR3 runs 15 residues. The CDR3 loop reads CASSARTGVNSPLHF. The CDR3 DNA is TGTGCCAGCAGCGCCAGGACAGGGGTAAATTCACCCCTCCACTTT.

This clonotype was seen a few times. This may arise from a read error, as a much more abundant clone is one base away. The chain combines TRBV10-3 with TRBJ2-5, with 14 nucleotides matching TRBD2. The ends lost 4 bases at V and 3 bases at J; junction bases unmatched: 1. The germline V gene encodes CDR1 ENHRY and CDR2 SYGVKD. The CDR3 length is 15 residues. CDR3: CAISGGLAGEETQYF. CDR3 in DNA: TGTGCCATCAGTGGGGGACTAGCGGGAGAAGAGACCCAGTACTTC.

This clonotype has at least ten counts. The chain employs TRBV11-2 and TRBJ2-5; a possible D gene is TRBD1 (5 bases). CDR3 size: 16 residues. Germline CDR1 reads SGHAT; CDR2 reads FQNNGV. The ends were cut back, 1 base at V and 4 bases at J, with 16 bases in the middle. The CDR3 nucleotides read TGTGCCAGCAGCTTAGGGGGCCGGATGTCGGGAGAGACCCAGTACTTC. Translation: CASSLGGRMSGETQYF. The whole variable domain, filled in from reference TRBV11-2 and TRBJ2-5, reads EAGVAQSPRYKIIEKRQSVAFWCNPISGHATLYWYQQILGQGPKLLIQFQNNGVVDDSQLPKDRFSAERLKGVDSTLKIQPAKLEDSAVYLCASSLGGRMSGETQYFGPGTRLLVL.

Ten or more counts support this clonotype. The chain has TRBV7-8 and TRBJ2-7; TRBD1 agrees at 8 bases. V lost 3 bases, J lost 1 base, and 5 bases stayed unmatched. Germline loops: CDR1 SGHVS, CDR2 FQNEAQ. This CDR3 region has 15 residues. The CDR3 nucleotides are TGTGCCAGCAGCTTCAGCAGGGGGCCTTCCTACGAGCAGTACTTC. This translates into CASSFSRGPSYEQYF.

This clonotype has more than one count but fewer than ten. CDR3 loop: CAIKASGVANTGELFF. The CDR3 DNA follows: TGTGCCATCAAGGCTAGCGGGGTTGCGAACACCGGGGAGCTGTTTTTT. This sequence joins TRBV10-3 and TRBJ2-2, with TRBD2 identical over 9 bases. The CDR3 length is 16 residues. The germline CDR1 and CDR2 sequences are ENHRY and SYGVKD. The V and J ends lost 7 bases and 0 bases, in that order; junction bases with no gene match: 6.

This clonotype showed up just a few times. V gene TRBV11-3 combines with J gene TRBJ2-5, with TRBD1 matching 8 bases. The CDR3 consists of 16 residues. Trimming took 3 bases from V and 3 from J; bases not matched to a gene: 9. Germline CDR1 and CDR2: SGHNT and YENEEA. CDR3 DNA sequence: TGTGCCAGCAGCTTGGGCCCGGACAGGGCCGAAGAGACCCAGTACTTC. Its translation is CASSLGPDRAEETQYF.

Many counts were recorded for this clonotype. The V call is TRBV12-3 or TRBV12-4, the J call TRBJ2-1; no clear D gene. CDR3 length: 14 amino acids. V was clipped by 3 bases and J by 4 bases, with 10 bases between them. The CDR3 sequence: CASSFVDEYNEQFF. CDR3 bases: TGTGCCAGCAGTTTTGTGGACGAATACAATGAGCAGTTCTTC.

With respect to this clonotype: This may be a read error, as it is one base from a much larger clone. The chain is built from TRBV20-1 and TRBJ2-1; D is possibly TRBD1 (5 bases). With the DNA end fitting TRBJ2-7 better, the J assignment may be wrong. Germline V gene lookup returns CDR1 DFQATT and CDR2 SNEGSKA (reference sequence). The CDR3 has 11 amino acids. This CDR3 is CSAWQDNEQYF. The CDR3 DNA follows: TGCAGTGCGTGGCAGGACAATGAGCAGTACTTC.

This clonotype occurred many times. This rearrangement joins TRBV20-1 to TRBJ2-7; 10 nucleotides agree with TRBD2. Looked up from germline, CDR1 is DFQATT and CDR2 is SNEGSKA (reference sequence). This CDR3 contains 15 residues. V dropped 1 base and J dropped 3; count of bases not matched to a gene: 6. CDR3 sequence reads: CSARVGLAGDYEQYF. The CDR3 DNA follows: TGCAGTGCTAGAGTTGGCCTAGCGGGAGACTACGAGCAGTACTTC.

The chain links TRBV19 to TRBJ1-5, with D unresolved. The CDR3 covers 12 residues. CDR1 and CDR2 (germline): LNHDA, SQIVND (reference sequence). The germline V and J ends were trimmed by 11 bases and 5 bases, with 13 bases remaining between them. CDR3 sequence (DNA): TGTGCCGGCCACGACGCCCATCAGCCCCAGCATTTT. Its translation: CAGHDAHQPQHF.

V and J are TRBV7-6 and TRBJ1-2, with 8 bases matching TRBD1. V was clipped by 1 base and J by 6 bases; unmatched bases: 10. Germline CDR1 SGHVS, CDR2 FNYEAQ. The CDR3 has 16 amino acids. CDR3 sequence: CASSLGVGQGANGYTF. As DNA, the CDR3 is TGTGCCAGCAGCTTAGGAGTGGGTCAGGGGGCAAATGGCTACACCTTC.

The V call is TRBV19, the J call TRBJ2-3; TRBD2 matches at 9 bases. This CDR3 spans 16 amino acids. The germline CDR1 and CDR2 sequences are LNHDA and SQIVND (reference sequence). V lost 3 bases, J lost 5 bases, and 9 bases stayed unmatched. The CDR3 coding sequence is TGTGCCAGTAGTATTGATGGCGGGGGGGCAAGAGATACGCAGTATTTT. It codes for CASSIDGGGARDTQYF.

In this sample, this clonotype turned up many times. The V call is TRBV7-2, the J call TRBJ2-5; D may be TRBD1 (5 bases). V dropped 2 bases and J dropped 1 base, with 11 bases sitting between them. Looked up from germline, CDR1 is SGHTA and CDR2 is FQGNSA. The CDR3 runs to 15 residues. DNA for the CDR3: TGTGCCAGCAGCTTAAGGGGCACCAGCCAAGAGACCCAGTACTTC. Its protein is CASSLRGTSQETQYF. The full variable domain, its missing parts supplied by reference TRBV7-2 and TRBJ2-5, is GAGVSQSPSNKVTEKGKDVELRCDPISGHTALYWYRQSLGQGLEFLIYFQGNSAPDKSGLPSDRFSAERTGGSVSTLTIQRTQQEDSAVYLCASSLRGTSQETQYFGPGTRLLVL.

This clonotype was counted many times. This chain uses TRBV7-2 with TRBJ2-5, with 9 positions matching TRBD2. Per the germline V gene, CDR1 is SGHTA and CDR2 is FQGNSA. Trimming took 4 bases from V and 5 from J; bases not matched to a gene: 5. This CDR3 spans 14 amino acids. The CDR3 bases are TGTGCCAGCAGCTATAGCGGGAGTTGGGAGACCCAGTACTTC. Amino acid sequence: CASSYSGSWETQYF.

This chain links TRBV2 with TRBJ2-7; no firm D call. The germline V gene has CDR1 SNHLY and CDR2 FYNNEI. Trimming shortened V by 2 bases and J by 3 bases, and 11 bases separated the two germline ends. CDR3 length equals 14 residues. The CDR3 nucleotides read TGTGCCAGCAGTGAAAGTACGGAGATCTACGAGCAGTACTTC. This sequence encodes CASSESTEIYEQYF.

At least ten counts were recorded for this clonotype. The rearrangement joins TRBV10-3 to TRBJ2-1; D unresolved. The CDR3 consists of 15 residues. CDR1 and CDR2 from the germline V gene are ENHRY and SYGVKD. The ends were cut back, 6 bases at V and 0 bases at J, with 12 bases in the middle. The CDR3 nucleotides are TGTGCCATCAGAACCTCAGCTAGCTCCTACAATGAGCAGTTCTTC. Translating it yields CAIRTSASSYNEQFF.

The J gene is TRBJ1-2, the V gene TRBV10-3; a possible D gene is TRBD1 (5 bases). The CDR3 covers 13 residues. Germline lookup yields CDR1 ENHRY and CDR2 SYGVKD. With 6 bases removed from V and 7 bases from J, the gap between germline ends came to 15 bases. CDR3 DNA: TGTGCCATCAGAATCCGGGACGATGGTGGCTACACCTTC. Translation: CAIRIRDDGGYTF.

As regards this clonotype: Compared with germline, one end of the junction differs, possibly owing to a read error. The rearrangement joins TRBV12-3 or TRBV12-4 to TRBJ1-2, with D uncertain. The length of the CDR3 is 14 residues. CDR3 region: CASSLVDGVYSYTF. The DNA of the CDR3 is TGTGCCAGCAGCTTGGTGGACGGGGTCTATAGCTACACCTTC.

For the CDR3, the DNA is TGTGCCGCCTCCCGGGACAGGGGGAATGAGCAGTACTTC. This encodes CAASRDRGNEQYF. V and J are TRBV2 and TRBJ2-1; TRBD1 agrees at 11 bases. The assigned J gene may be wrong: the sequence end matches TRBJ2-7 better. The CDR3 sequence is 13 residues long. Germline-derived CDR1 and CDR2 are SNHLY and FYNNEI.

This clonotype showed up many times. The chain joins TRBV6-1 to TRBJ1-2, with a tentative D call TRBD1 (5 bases). The length of the CDR3 is 17 residues. Trimming stripped 4 bases from V and 2 bases from J, with 20 bases between. Germline lookup yields CDR1 MNHNS and CDR2 SASEGT. CDR3 in amino acids: CASSGDRDSVGNYGYTF. CDR3 in DNA: TGTGCCAGCAGTGGGGATCGGGACTCGGTAGGAAACTATGGCTACACCTTC.

This clonotype was counted at least ten times. This chain links TRBV5-1 with TRBJ2-7, with D unresolved. Deletions cut 5 bases from V and 3 bases from J, with 9 bases between. CDR1 and CDR2 (germline): SGHRS, YFSETQ. The length of the CDR3 is 12 residues. The CDR3 DNA reads TGCGCCAGCAGGCAGACGAGCTACGAGCAGTACTTC. Amino acid sequence: CASRQTSYEQYF.